The 9 T cell receptor beta chains below were found in one sample sequenced in a study of lymphopenia after photon versus proton radiotherapy. Assay: immunoSEQ multiplex PCR; the TCRdb copy retains only in-frame clones and omits some. The data show tens of thousands of clones, approximately 90% seen once. Material: peripheral blood, obtained from a patient treated with photon-based radiotherapy. These receptors were obtained from a woman in her 70s with pancreatic cancer.

The chain couples TRBV5-5 to TRBJ2-1; D is unresolved. V was trimmed by 0 bases and J by 0 bases, leaving 10 bases between them. The CDR3 has 16 residues. Germline CDR1 SGHKS, CDR2 YYEKEE (reference sequence). The CDR3 spells CASSLVAASSYNEQFF. DNA of the CDR3: TGTGCCAGCAGCTTGGTGGCTGCTAGCTCCTACAATGAGCAGTTCTTC.

V gene TRBV15 combines with J gene TRBJ2-2; D perhaps matches TRBD2 (6 bases). The V gene lost 2 bases and the J gene lost 0 bases, with 10 bases spanning the gap. Looked up from germline, CDR1 is LNHNV and CDR2 is YYDKDF (reference sequence). The CDR3 runs to 16 residues. The CDR3 spells CATSRWREANTGELFF. The CDR3 nucleotides are TGTGCCACCAGCAGATGGCGGGAAGCGAACACCGGGGAGCTGTTTTTT.

The table lists this clone with a count of one. The rearrangement joins TRBV2 to TRBJ1-1; D is uncertain. Germline CDR1 reads SNHLY; CDR2 reads FYNNEI. This CDR3 region has 14 residues. V was shortened by 7 bases and J by 7 bases, with 19 bases between the two germline ends. CDR3 residues: CASNFLDGQNEAFF. DNA for the CDR3: TGTGCCAGCAACTTCCTGGATGGGCAGAATGAAGCTTTCTTT.

The rearrangement uses TRBV5-1 and TRBJ2-7; D may be TRBD1 (5 bases). Trimming removed 0 bases at V and 3 bases at J, with 7 bases between. This CDR3 comprises 13 residues. CDR1 is SGHRS and CDR2 is YFSETQ in the germline V gene. The CDR3 DNA sequence: TGCGCCAGCAGCTTGGGACAGCACTACGAGCAGTACTTC. It specifies CASSLGQHYEQYF.

The chain has TRBV6-5 and TRBJ1-1; tentative D call: TRBD1 (6 bases). The V and J ends lost 4 bases and 8 bases respectively, with 14 bases between them. This CDR3 comprises 13 residues. Germline CDR1 reads MNHEY; CDR2 reads SVGAGI. The CDR3 sequence is CASSSQTGREAFF. The CDR3 DNA is TGTGCCAGCAGTTCTCAGACAGGTCGGGAAGCTTTCTTT.

This chain uses TRBV7-9 with TRBJ1-3, with D hard to call. Germline values: CDR1 SEHNR, CDR2 FQNEAQ (reference sequence). Deletions cut 4 bases from V and 0 bases from J, with 7 bases between. The CDR3 runs 14 residues. The CDR3 nucleotides are TGTGCCAGCAGCTATTTGACCTCTGGAAACACCATATATTTT. Its translation is CASSYLTSGNTIYF.

The sample holds a few counts of this clone. This rearrangement joins TRBV11-2 to TRBJ1-1; D is unresolved. Trimming removed 5 bases from V and 1 base from J, with 14 bases in between. The CDR3 covers 15 residues. Germline V CDR1 and CDR2: SGHAT, FQNNGV. CDR3 sequence (DNA): TGTGCCAGCAGCCACCGCAGAGCCGAGAACACTGAAGCTTTCTTT. It yields the protein CASSHRRAENTEAFF.

This chain connects TRBV2 to TRBJ2-5; 9 bases align to TRBD1. The CDR3 is 18 residues long. Trimming at V came to 4 bases and at J to 2 bases, leaving 14 bases not matched to a gene. CDR1 is SNHLY and CDR2 is FYNNEI in the germline V gene. This CDR3 is CASSGPGTGRKQQETQYF. In nucleotides, the CDR3 is TGTGCCAGCAGTGGGCCCGGGACAGGGAGGAAGCAACAAGAGACCCAGTACTTC.

The gene calls are TRBV4-1 and TRBJ2-7; 9 bases line up with TRBD1. Germline lookup yields CDR1 MGHRA and CDR2 YSYEKL. With V trimmed by 4 bases and J by 3 bases, 4 bases remained unmatched. This CDR3 contains 14 residues. The CDR3 DNA reads as TGCGCCAGCAGCCGGGAGACAGGGGGCTACGAGCAGTACTTC. Its protein is CASSRETGGYEQYF.